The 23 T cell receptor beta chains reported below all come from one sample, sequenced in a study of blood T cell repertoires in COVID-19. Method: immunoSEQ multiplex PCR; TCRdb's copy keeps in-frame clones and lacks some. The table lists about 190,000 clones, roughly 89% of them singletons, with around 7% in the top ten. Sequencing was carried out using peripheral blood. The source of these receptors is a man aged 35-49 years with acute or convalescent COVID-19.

CDR3 protein: CASSPENGVHYGYTF. CDR3 coding DNA: TGTGCCAGCAGCCCGGAGAACGGGGTTCACTATGGCTACACCTTC. The genes are TRBV9 and TRBJ1-2, with D unresolved. There are 15 residues in the CDR3. Germline CDR1 and CDR2: SGDLS and YYNGEE. V lost 4 bases to trimming and J lost 3 bases, with 16 bases between them.

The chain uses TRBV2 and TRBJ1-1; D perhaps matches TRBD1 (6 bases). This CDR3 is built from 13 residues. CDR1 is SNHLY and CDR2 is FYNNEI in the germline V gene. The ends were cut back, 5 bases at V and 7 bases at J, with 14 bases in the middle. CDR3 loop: CASSTGTLSEAFF. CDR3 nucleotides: TGTGCCAGCAGTACAGGGACGTTGAGTGAAGCTTTCTTT.

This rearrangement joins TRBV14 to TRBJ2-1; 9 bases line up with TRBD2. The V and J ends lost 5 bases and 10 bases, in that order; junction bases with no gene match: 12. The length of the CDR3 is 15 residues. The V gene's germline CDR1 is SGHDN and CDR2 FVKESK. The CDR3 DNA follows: TGTGCCAGCAGCAACCGGCGGGGGGGCCGAAGGGAGCAGTTCTTC. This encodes CASSNRRGGRREQFF.

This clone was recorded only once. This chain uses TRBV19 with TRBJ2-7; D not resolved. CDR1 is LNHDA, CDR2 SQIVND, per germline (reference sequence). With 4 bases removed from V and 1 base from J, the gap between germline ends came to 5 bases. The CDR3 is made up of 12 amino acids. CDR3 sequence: CASSTSSYEQYF. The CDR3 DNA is TGTGCCAGTAGTACTTCTTCCTACGAGCAGTACTTC. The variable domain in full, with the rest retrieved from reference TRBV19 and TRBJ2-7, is DGGITQSPKYLFRKEGQNVTLSCEQNLNHDAMYWYRQDPGQGLRLIYYSQIVNDFQKGDIAEGYSVSREKKESFPLTVTSAQKNPTAFYLCASSTSSYEQYFGPGTRLTVT.

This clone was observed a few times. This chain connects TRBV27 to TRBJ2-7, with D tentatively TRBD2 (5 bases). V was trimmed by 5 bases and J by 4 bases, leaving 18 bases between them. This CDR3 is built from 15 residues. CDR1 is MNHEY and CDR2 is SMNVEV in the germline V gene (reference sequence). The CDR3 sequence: CASSRGNFVPYEQYF. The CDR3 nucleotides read TGTGCCAGCAGTCGAGGGAATTTCGTCCCATACGAGCAGTACTTC.

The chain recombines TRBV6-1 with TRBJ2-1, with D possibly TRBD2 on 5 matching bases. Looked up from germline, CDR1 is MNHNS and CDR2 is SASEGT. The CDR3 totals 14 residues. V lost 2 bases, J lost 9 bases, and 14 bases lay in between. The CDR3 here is CASSEIHLEGEQFF. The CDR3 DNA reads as TGTGCCAGCAGTGAAATTCACCTTGAGGGTGAGCAGTTCTTC.

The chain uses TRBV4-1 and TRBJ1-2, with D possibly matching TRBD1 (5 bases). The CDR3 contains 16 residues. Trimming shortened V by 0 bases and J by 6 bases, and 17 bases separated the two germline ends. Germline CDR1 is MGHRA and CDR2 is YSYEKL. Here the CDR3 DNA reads TGCGCCAGCAGCCAAGAACGGTTGGGGGGGAAGGATGGCTACACCTTC. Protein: CASSQERLGGKDGYTF.

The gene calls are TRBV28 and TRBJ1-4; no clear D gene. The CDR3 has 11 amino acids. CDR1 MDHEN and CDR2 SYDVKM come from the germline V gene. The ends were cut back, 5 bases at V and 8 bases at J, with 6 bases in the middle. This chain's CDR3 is CASSEVEKLFF. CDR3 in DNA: TGTGCCAGCAGTGAGGTGGAAAAACTGTTTTTT. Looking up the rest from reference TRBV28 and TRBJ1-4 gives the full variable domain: DVKVTQSSRYLVKRTGEKVFLECVQDMDHENMFWYRQDPGLGLRLIYFSYDVKMKEKGDIPEGYSVSREKKERFSLILESASTNQTSMYLCASSEVEKLFFGSGTQLSVL.

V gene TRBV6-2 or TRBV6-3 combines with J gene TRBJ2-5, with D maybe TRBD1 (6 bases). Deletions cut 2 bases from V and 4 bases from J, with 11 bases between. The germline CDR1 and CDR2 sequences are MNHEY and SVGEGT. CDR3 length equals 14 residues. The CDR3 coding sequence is TGTGCCAGCAGTTACCACAGGGCACGAGAGACCCAGTACTTC. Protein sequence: CASSYHRARETQYF.

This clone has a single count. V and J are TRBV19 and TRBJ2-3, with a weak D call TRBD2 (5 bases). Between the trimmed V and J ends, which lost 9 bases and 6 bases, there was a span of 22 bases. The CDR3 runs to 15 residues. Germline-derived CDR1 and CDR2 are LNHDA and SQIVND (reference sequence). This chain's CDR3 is CASKPRGLIGDTQYF. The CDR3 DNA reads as TGTGCCAGCAAACCCCGCGGGCTAATCGGGGATACGCAGTATTTT.

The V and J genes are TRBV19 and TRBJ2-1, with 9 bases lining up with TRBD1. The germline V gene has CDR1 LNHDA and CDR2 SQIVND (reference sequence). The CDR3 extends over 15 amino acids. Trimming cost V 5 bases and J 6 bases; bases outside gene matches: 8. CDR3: CASSAGTGSGNEQFF. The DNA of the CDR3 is TGTGCCAGTAGTGCCGGGACAGGGAGTGGCAATGAGCAGTTCTTC.

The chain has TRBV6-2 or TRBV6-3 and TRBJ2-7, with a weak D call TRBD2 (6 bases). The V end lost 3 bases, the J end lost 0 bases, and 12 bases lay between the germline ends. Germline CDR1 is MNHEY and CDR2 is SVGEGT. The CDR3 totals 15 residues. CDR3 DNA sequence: TGTGCCAGCAGTTATTCGGCGGGACGCTCCTACGAGCAGTACTTC. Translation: CASSYSAGRSYEQYF.

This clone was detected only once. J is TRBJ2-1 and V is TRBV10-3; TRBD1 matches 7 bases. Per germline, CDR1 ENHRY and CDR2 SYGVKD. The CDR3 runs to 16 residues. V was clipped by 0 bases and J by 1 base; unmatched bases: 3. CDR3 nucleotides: TGTGCCATCAGTGAGTCTAACAGGGGTTCCTACAATGAGCAGTTCTTC. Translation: CAISESNRGSYNEQFF.

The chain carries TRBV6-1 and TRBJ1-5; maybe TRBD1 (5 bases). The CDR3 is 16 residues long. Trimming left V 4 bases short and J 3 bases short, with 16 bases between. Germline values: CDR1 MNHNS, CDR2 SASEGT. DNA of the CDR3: TGTGCCAGCAGTGGGCAGGAACGGGGGACCAATCAGCCCCAGCATTTT. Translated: CASSGQERGTNQPQHF.

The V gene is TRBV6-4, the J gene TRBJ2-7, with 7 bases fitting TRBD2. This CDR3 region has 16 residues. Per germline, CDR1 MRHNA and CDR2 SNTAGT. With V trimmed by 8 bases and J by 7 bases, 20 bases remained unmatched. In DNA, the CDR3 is TGTGCCAGCGTCGGACTTCGTGGGGGGGTAGAGCGGGAGCAGTACTTC. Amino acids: CASVGLRGGVEREQYF.

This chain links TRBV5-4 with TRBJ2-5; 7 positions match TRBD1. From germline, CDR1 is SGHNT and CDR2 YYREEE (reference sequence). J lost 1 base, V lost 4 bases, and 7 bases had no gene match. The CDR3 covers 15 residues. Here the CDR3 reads CASSATDRAQETQYF. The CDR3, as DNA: TGTGCCAGCAGCGCAACAGACAGGGCCCAAGAGACCCAGTACTTC.

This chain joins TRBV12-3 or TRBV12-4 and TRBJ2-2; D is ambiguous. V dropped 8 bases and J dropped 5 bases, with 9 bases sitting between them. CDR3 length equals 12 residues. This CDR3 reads CASDIRTGELFF. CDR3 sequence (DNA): TGTGCCAGCGACATCAGGACCGGGGAGCTGTTTTTT.

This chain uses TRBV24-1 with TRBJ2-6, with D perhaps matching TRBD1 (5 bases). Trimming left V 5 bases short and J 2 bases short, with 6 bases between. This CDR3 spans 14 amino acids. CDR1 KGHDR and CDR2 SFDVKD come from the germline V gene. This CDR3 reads CATSVGAGANVLTF. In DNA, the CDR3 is TGTGCCACCAGTGTAGGGGCTGGGGCCAACGTCCTGACTTTC.

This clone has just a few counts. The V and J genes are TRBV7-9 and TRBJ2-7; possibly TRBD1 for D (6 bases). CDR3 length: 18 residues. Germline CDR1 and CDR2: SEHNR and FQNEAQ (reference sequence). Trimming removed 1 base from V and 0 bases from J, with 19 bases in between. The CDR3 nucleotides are TGTGCCAGCAGCTTAGAACAGGGTACGAGTTGGAGCTCCTACGAGCAGTACTTC. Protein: CASSLEQGTSWSSYEQYF. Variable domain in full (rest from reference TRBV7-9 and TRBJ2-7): DTGVSQNPRHKITKRGQNVTFRCDPISEHNRLYWYRQTLGQGPEFLTYFQNEAQLEKSRLLSDRFSAERPKGSFSTLEIQRTEQGDSAMYLCASSLEQGTSWSSYEQYFGPGTRLTVT.

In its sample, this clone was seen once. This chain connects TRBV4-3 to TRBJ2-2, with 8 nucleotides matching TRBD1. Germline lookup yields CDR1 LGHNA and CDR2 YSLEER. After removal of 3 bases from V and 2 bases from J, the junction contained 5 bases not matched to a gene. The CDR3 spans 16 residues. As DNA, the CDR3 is TGCGCCAGCAGCCACTCCAGGGGGCGAAACACCGGGGAGCTGTTTTTT. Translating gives CASSHSRGRNTGELFF.

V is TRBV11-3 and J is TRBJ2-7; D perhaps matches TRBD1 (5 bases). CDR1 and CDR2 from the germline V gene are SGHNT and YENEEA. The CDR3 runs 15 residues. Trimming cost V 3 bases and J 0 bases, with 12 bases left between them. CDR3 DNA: TGTGCCAGCAGCTTGACAGTTCAGAGCTCCTACGAGCAGTACTTC. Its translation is CASSLTVQSSYEQYF.

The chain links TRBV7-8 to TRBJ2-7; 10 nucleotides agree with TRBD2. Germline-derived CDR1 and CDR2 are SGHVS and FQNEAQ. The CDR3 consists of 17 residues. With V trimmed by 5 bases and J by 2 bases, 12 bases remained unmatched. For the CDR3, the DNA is TGTGCCAGCAGCCCCTGGGAAAATAGCGGGGGGACCTACGAGCAGTACTTC. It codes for CASSPWENSGGTYEQYF.

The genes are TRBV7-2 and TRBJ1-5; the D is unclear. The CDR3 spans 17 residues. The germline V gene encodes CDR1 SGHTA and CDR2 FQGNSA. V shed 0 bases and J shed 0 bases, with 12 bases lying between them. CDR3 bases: TGTGCCAGCAGCTTAGCGTTCTCCCTAGCTAGCAATCAGCCCCAGCATTTT. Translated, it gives CASSLAFSLASNQPQHF.